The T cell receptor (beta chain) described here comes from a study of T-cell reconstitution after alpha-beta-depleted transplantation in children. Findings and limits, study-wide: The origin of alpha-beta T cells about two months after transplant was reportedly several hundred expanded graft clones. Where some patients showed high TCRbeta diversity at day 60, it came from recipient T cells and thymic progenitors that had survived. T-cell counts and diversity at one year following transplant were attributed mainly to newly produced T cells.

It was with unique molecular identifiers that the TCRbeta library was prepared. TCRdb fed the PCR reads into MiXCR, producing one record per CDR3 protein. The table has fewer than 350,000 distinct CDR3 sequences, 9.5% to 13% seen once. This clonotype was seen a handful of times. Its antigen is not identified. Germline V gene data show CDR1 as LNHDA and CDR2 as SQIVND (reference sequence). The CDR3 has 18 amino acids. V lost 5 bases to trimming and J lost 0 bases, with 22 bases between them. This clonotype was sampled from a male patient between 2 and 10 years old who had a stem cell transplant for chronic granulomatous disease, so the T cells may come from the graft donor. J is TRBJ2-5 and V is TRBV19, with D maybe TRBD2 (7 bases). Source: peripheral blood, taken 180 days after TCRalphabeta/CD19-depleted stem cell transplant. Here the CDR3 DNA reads TGTGCCAGTAGTCGAACGGCGGGGGCCGAGCGGTACCAAGAGACCCAGTACTTC. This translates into CASSRTAGAERYQETQYF.